The sequence of this T cell receptor (beta chain) was determined in a study of OX40 agonist ivuxolimab in advanced cancers. Study-level background: The costimulatory receptor OX40 (CD134) was targeted by ivuxolimab, a fully human IgG2 agonistic monoclonal antibody. Intravenous ivuxolimab was administered to patients every 2 weeks at six dose levels: 0.01, 0.1, 0.3, 1.5, 3 and 10 mg/kg. Of the approximately 50 dose-escalation patients, hepatocellular carcinoma was present in approximately 20, melanoma in approximately 15, renal cell carcinoma in 9 and head and neck cancer in 9. The purpose of peripheral TCRbeta sequencing was to test whether ivuxolimab changed TCR sequence diversity and led to clonal T-cell expansion. A male proportion of around 83% and a mean age of approximately 62 years, ranging from about 23 to 90, were recorded for the dose-escalation cohort. Three dose-escalation patients achieved partial responses, one with hepatocellular carcinoma and two with cutaneous melanoma. The paper describes the monotherapy dose-escalation part (N of about 50 patients) of the phase I trial of ivuxolimab. Prior anti-PD-1, anti-PD-L1 or anti-CTLA-4 therapy was permitted, and checkpoint inhibitors had been received by around 40% of dose-escalation patients. General study outcomes and caveats: After ivuxolimab, CD8+ T cells had more expanded clones than CD4+ T cells on average. Low levels of normalized T-cell clonal expansion were also seen in some nonresponding patients. In partial responders in the 0.1-3.0 mg/kg groups, normalized peripheral clonal expansion was found to be among the lowest, especially among CD8+ T cells. At doses of 0.1 to 3.0 mg/kg, clonal expansion of both CD4+ and CD8+ T cells in blood was seen between baseline and week 6. The antigen specificity of the clonally expanded peripheral T cells was not determined.

Patients with autoimmune disease history or receiving systemic immunosuppression were excluded from the trial. Peripheral blood for TCR sequencing was drawn from every dose cohort at baseline, at cycle 4 day 1 and at cycle 7 day 1. The samples were drawn from a first-in-human, open-label, multicenter phase I dose-escalation trial of ivuxolimab. Adults with locally advanced or metastatic head and neck squamous cell, hepatocellular, melanoma or renal cell carcinoma were enrolled in the trial. Before TCR sequencing, CD4+ T cells and CD8+ T cells from peripheral blood were sorted into separate populations. Genomic DNA was extracted from sorted cells for sequencing of the TCRbeta CDR3 region. TCRbeta CDR3 regions were sequenced using the immunoSEQ Assay. The clones in this table, taken by TCRdb from immuneACCESS, are in-frame only. Not every clone is retained; where verified, under half of the shortfall comes from an unresolved V gene, and the cause of the rest is unknown. The sample has about 54,000 clones on record, about 81% of them singletons. Clones ranked in the top ten supply 0.75% of the sample.

Measured from the cysteine to the phenylalanine, the CDR3 is 14 residues long. Just CDR3 DNA is preserved here, 42 bases in frame from base 1. The germline V gene (reference sequence) supplies CDR1 SGHAT and CDR2 FQDESV. Germline trimming amounts to 3 bases on V and 10 bases on J, with 5 as the count of junction bases outside the gene matches. In regard to this clone: Its antigen remains undetermined. No per-base quality is available; no much larger clone lies one base away.

This clonotype was obtained from an adult with an advanced solid tumor such as melanoma, head and neck, liver or kidney cancer. The chain couples TRBV11-1 to TRBJ2-6, with 8 middle bases fitting TRBD1. Here the sequenced sample was CD4+ or CD8+ T cells sorted from blood, taken in a trial of the OX40 agonist ivuxolimab. At the DNA level, the sequence is TGTGCCAGCAGCTTGAACAGGGGGGTAAACGTCCTGACTTTC. This is translated as CASSLNRGVNVLTF.